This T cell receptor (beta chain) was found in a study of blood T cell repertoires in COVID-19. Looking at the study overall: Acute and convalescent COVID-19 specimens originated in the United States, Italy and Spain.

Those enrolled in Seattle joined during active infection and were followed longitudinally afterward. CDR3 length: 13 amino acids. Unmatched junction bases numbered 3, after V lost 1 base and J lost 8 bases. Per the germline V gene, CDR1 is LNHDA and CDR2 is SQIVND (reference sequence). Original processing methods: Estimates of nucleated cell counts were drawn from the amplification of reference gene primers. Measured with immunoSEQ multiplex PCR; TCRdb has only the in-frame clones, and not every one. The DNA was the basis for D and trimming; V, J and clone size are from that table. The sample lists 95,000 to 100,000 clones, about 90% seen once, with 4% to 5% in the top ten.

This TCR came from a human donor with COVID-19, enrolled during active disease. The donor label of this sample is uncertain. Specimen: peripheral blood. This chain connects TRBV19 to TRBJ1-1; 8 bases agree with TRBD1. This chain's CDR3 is CASSIARDREAFF. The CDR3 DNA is TGTGCCAGTAGTATAGCCAGGGACAGGGAAGCTTTCTTT.